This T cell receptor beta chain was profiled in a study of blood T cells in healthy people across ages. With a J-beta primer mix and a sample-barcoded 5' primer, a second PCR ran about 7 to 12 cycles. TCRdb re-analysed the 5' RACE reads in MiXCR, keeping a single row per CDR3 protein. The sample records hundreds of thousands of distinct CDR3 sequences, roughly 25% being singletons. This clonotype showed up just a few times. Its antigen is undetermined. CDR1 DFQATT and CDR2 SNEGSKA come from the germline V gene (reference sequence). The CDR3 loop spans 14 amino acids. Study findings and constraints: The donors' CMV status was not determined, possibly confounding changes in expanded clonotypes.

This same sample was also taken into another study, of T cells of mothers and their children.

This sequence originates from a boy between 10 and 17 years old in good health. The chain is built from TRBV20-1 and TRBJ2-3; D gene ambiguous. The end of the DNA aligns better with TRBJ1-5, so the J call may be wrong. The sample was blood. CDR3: CSARLAGGTDTQHF. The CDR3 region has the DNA TGCAGTGCTAGGTTAGCGGGTGGCACAGATACGCAGCATTTT.